Listed below are T cell receptor beta chains from one sample, sequenced in a study of blood T cells in healthy people across ages. From the 5' RACE reads, TCRdb called clonotypes with MiXCR, one entry per CDR3 protein. The sample lists about 650,000 distinct CDR3 sequences; about 30% were seen once. Sample: blood. Source of these receptors: a woman of 80 years or more in good health. Both conserved end residues are part of each CDR3. Each record gives: CDR3 protein, V gene, clone size. The listing skips clone size in some rows; elsewhere it reads once, few, many or a size class.

CDR3aa: CASTLWGTEAFF; v_gene: TRBV6-1; abundance: -
CDR3aa: CARDRGPYYEQYF; v_gene: TRBV30; abundance: few
CDR3aa: CSASIAGTTDTQYF; v_gene: TRBV20-1; abundance: many
CDR3aa: CSARVAGRNEQFF; v_gene: TRBV20-1; abundance: many
CDR3aa: CASSQVFSMGYTF; v_gene: TRBV14; abundance: few
CDR3aa: CASSIDPGRSTYEQYF; v_gene: TRBV19; abundance: many
CDR3aa: CASTPVEGTGRQAFF; v_gene: TRBV6-1; abundance: -
CDR3aa: CATRGRGTEAFF; v_gene: TRBV10-3; abundance: many
CDR3aa: CASSWTEGDTEAFF; v_gene: TRBV7-3; abundance: -
CDR3aa: CASSPPGRGKETQYF; v_gene: TRBV18; abundance: -
CDR3aa: CASSQGGGPSTDTQYF; v_gene: TRBV4-3; abundance: few
CDR3aa: CASSLGTGDTQYF; v_gene: TRBV5-1; abundance: many
CDR3aa: CAWSRDQPYEQYF; v_gene: TRBV30; abundance: few
CDR3aa: CASSTPGGFYGYTF; v_gene: TRBV11-1; abundance: -
CDR3aa: CASSLSIRVPDSPLHF; v_gene: TRBV28; abundance: -
CDR3aa: CASSYSFTGAEDYGYTF; v_gene: TRBV6-2/TRBV6-3; abundance: many
CDR3aa: CASSLIGQNQPQHF; v_gene: TRBV27; abundance: -
CDR3aa: CASSSQGPRQPQHF; v_gene: TRBV6-2/TRBV6-3; abundance: many
CDR3aa: CASSHNRDGYTF; v_gene: TRBV7-2; abundance: many
CDR3aa: CASSPTDSSSGNTIYF; v_gene: TRBV28; abundance: -
CDR3aa: CASSSSGGATDTQYF; v_gene: TRBV7-6; abundance: many
CDR3aa: CASSEATTGSYEQYF; v_gene: TRBV6-1; abundance: few
CDR3aa: CASSLSARRGADTQYF; v_gene: TRBV27; abundance: many
CDR3aa: CASSYGGQRNQPQHF; v_gene: TRBV6-2/TRBV6-3; abundance: -
CDR3aa: CSVEEARQDSYGYTF; v_gene: TRBV29-1; abundance: many
CDR3aa: CASSQDLVSQETQYF; v_gene: TRBV4-3; abundance: -
CDR3aa: CASSQVGRGLGTEAFF; v_gene: TRBV5-6; abundance: -
CDR3aa: CASSQDRVRGYNEQFF; v_gene: TRBV7-2; abundance: -
CDR3aa: CSAIGTGYNEQFF; v_gene: TRBV20-1; abundance: -
CDR3aa: CASRKSRDGNEKLFF; v_gene: TRBV6-5; abundance: -
CDR3aa: CASSLGSSYNSPLHF; v_gene: TRBV7-6; abundance: many
CDR3aa: CASSAGTLEEAFF; v_gene: TRBV9; abundance: -
CDR3aa: CASSSDRGSHGYTF; v_gene: TRBV12-3/TRBV12-4; abundance: many
CDR3aa: CSAPQGVTYGYTF; v_gene: TRBV20-1; abundance: -
CDR3aa: CASIGRGASEAFF; v_gene: TRBV5-1; abundance: -
CDR3aa: CASSVVAGVETQYF; v_gene: TRBV11-2; abundance: many
CDR3aa: CASSLRGRGRATEAFF; v_gene: TRBV28; abundance: -
CDR3aa: CASRGRSTGELFF; v_gene: TRBV30; abundance: -
CDR3aa: CASSIQGVSTDTQYF; v_gene: TRBV5-1; abundance: -
CDR3aa: CATSDEQVSSYNEQFF; v_gene: TRBV24-1; abundance: many
CDR3aa: CASSLIDHSQETQYF; v_gene: TRBV5-6; abundance: many
CDR3aa: CASSQGWDRRSLQHF; v_gene: TRBV3-1; abundance: few
CDR3aa: CAWSPSRLGASTDTQYF; v_gene: TRBV30; abundance: -
CDR3aa: CASSLQPGGVYNEQFF; v_gene: TRBV5-1; abundance: many